The T cell receptor beta chain under discussion was sequenced for a study of blood T cell repertoires in COVID-19. Background on the study: Both acute and convalescent COVID-19 samples were obtained from the United States, Italy and Spain. T cells, B-cell-depleted T cells, or PBMCs provided the cDNA or gDNA that served as material.

CDR1 SGHTA and CDR2 FQGNSA come from the germline V gene. The CDR3 loop spans 15 amino acids. After removal of 5 bases from V and 9 bases from J, the junction contained 11 bases not matched to a gene. Under the authors' procedure: Estimated nucleated cell counts came from reference gene primer amplification. Profiling relied on immunoSEQ multiplex PCR, and the TCRdb table lists in-frame clones only, not all of them. D and trimming come from the DNA, and the V and J calls and clone size come from that table. Of more than 150,000 clones in the sample, approximately 87% were seen once. The chain joins TRBV7-2 to TRBJ2-1; 9 bases line up with TRBD2. This TCR was recovered from a man aged 70-80 years with active or convalescent COVID-19. The sequenced sample consisted of peripheral blood. CDR3 bases: TGTGCCAGCAGCCCGGGGCGGGAGGGCCAGGGTGAGCAGTTCTTC. Its protein is CASSPGREGQGEQFF.